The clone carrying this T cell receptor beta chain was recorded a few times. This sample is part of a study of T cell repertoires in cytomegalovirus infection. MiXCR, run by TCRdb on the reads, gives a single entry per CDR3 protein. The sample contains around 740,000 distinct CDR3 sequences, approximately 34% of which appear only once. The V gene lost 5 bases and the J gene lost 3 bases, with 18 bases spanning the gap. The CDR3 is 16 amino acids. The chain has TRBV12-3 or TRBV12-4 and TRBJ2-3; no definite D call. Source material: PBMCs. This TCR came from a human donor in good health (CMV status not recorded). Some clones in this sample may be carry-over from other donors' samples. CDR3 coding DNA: TGTGCCAGCAGTCCGCATTGGGTTGGTGGAACAGATACGCAGTATTTT. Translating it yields CASSPHWVGGTDTQYF.